Listed here are 5 T cell receptor beta chains from one sample, sequenced in a study of immune characteristics of hereditary and idiopathic chronic pancreatitis. Patients having total pancreatectomy with islet autotransplantation provided the chronic pancreatitis pancreas tissue. Profiled with immunoSEQ multiplex PCR; TCRdb holds only in-frame clones, not every one. In the table there are roughly 13,000 clones, more than 60% of which are singletons. Sequenced material: pancreas tissue with hereditary chronic pancreatitis. The receptors shown here come from a human donor with chronic pancreatitis.

The chain combines TRBV5-1 with TRBJ2-5, with 11 bases identical to TRBD2. Per germline, CDR1 SGHRS and CDR2 YFSETQ. CDR3 length: 16 residues. Trimming removed 5 bases from V and 5 bases from J; junction bases left unmatched: 11. This CDR3 is CASRPELAGVRETQYF. CDR3 DNA: TGCGCCAGCAGGCCTGAACTAGCGGGAGTCCGGGAGACCCAGTACTTC.

This clone has only one observation. The chain couples TRBV14 to TRBJ2-3, with 10 bases lining up with TRBD2. V shed 3 bases, J shed 1 base, and the junction held 13 bases outside the gene matches. The CDR3 sequence is 19 residues long. The germline V gene has CDR1 SGHDN and CDR2 FVKESK. CDR3 residues: CASSQDTLAGVIGTDTQYF. The CDR3 DNA follows: TGTGCCAGCAGCCAGGACACGCTAGCGGGAGTTATTGGCACAGATACGCAGTATTTT.

V gene TRBV6-5 combines with J gene TRBJ1-4, with TRBD1 as a possible D gene (5 bases). The CDR3 extends over 12 amino acids. Germline lookup yields CDR1 MNHEY and CDR2 SVGAGI. V was shortened by 6 bases and J by 10 bases, with 12 bases between the two germline ends. The CDR3 loop reads CASRSSGTKLFF. Written as DNA, the CDR3 is TGTGCCAGCAGGTCCTCAGGGACAAAACTGTTTTTT.

V and J are TRBV6-1 and TRBJ1-3; no definite D call. Germline CDR1 is MNHNS and CDR2 is SASEGT. There are 15 residues in the CDR3. The V end was cut by 2 bases, the J end by 5 bases, with 13 bases between. DNA of the CDR3: TGTGCCAGCAGTGAACAACTCCGGACCAGAAACACCATATATTTT. Its protein product is CASSEQLRTRNTIYF.

This clone was seen only a few times. The chain's CDR3 is CASSDQLAGVTGELFF. CDR3 DNA: TGTGCCAGCAGTGATCAACTAGCGGGAGTAACCGGGGAGCTGTTTTTT. The J gene is TRBJ2-2, the V gene TRBV6-1, with 11 bases identical to TRBD2. The germline V gene has CDR1 MNHNS and CDR2 SASEGT. The CDR3 is 16 residues long. After removal of 3 bases from V and 5 bases from J, the junction contained 5 bases not matched to a gene.